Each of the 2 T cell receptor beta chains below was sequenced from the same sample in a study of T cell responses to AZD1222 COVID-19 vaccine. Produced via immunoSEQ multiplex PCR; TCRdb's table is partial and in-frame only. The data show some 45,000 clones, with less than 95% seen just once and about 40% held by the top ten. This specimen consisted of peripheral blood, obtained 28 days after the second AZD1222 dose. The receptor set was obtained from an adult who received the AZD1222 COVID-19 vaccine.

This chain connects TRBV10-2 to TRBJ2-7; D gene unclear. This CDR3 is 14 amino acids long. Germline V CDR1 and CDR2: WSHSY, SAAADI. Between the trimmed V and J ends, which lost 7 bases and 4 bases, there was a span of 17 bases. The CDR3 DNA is TGCGCCAGCAAGTTTGTCCCAGCCTCTTACGAGCAGTACTTC. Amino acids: CASKFVPASYEQYF.

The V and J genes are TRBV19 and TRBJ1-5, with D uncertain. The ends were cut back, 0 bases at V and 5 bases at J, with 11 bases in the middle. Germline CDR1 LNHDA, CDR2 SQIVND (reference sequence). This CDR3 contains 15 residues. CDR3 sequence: CASSIEGISHQPQHF. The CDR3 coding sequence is TGTGCCAGTAGTATAGAGGGGATCTCCCATCAGCCCCAGCATTTT. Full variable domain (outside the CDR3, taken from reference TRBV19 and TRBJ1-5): DGGITQSPKYLFRKEGQNVTLSCEQNLNHDAMYWYRQDPGQGLRLIYYSQIVNDFQKGDIAEGYSVSREKKESFPLTVTSAQKNPTAFYLCASSIEGISHQPQHFGDGTRLSIL.